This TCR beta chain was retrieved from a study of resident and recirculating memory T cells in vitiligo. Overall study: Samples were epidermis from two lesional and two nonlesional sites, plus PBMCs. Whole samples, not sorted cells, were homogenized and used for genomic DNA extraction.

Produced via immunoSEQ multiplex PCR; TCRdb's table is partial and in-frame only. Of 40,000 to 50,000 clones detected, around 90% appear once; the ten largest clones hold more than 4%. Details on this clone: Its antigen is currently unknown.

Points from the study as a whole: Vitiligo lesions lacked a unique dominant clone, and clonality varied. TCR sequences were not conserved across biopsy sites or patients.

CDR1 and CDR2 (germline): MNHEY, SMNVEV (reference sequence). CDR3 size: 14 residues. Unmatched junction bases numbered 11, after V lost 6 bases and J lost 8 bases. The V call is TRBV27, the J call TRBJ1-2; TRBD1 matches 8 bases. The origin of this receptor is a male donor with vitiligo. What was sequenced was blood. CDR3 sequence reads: CASSERTGRLGYTF. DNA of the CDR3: TGTGCCAGCAGCGAAAGGACAGGGCGGCTCGGCTACACCTTC.